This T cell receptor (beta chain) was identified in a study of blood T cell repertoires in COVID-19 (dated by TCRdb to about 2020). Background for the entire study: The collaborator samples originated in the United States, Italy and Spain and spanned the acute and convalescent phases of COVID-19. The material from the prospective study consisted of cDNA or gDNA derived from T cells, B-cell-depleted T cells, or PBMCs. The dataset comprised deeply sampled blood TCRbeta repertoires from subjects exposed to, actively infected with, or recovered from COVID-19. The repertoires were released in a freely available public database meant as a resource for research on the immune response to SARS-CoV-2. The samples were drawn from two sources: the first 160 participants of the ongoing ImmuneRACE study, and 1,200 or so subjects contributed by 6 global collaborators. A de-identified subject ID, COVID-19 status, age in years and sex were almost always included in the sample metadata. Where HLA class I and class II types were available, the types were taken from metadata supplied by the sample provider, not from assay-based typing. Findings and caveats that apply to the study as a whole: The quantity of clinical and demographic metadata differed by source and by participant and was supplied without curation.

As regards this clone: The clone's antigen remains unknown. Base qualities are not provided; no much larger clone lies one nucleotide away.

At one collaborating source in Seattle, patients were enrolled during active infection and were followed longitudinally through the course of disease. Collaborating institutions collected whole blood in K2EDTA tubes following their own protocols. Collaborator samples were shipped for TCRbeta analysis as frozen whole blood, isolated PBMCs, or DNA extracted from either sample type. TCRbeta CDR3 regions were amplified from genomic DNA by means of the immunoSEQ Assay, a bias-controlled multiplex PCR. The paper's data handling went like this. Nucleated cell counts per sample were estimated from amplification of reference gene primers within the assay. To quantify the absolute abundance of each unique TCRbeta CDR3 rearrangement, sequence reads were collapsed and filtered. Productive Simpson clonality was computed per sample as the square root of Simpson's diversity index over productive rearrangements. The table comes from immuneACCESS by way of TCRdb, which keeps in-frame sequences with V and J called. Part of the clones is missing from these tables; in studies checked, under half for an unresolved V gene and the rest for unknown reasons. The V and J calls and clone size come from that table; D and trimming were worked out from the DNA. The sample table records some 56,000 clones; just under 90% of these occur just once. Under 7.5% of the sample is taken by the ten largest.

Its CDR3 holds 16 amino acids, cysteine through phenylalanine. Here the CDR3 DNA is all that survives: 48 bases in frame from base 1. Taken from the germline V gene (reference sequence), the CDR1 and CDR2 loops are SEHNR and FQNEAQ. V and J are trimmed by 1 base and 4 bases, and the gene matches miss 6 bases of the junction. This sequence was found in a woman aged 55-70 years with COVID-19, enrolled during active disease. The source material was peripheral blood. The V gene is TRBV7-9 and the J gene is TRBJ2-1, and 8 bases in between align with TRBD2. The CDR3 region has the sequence CASSLGKLAVYNEQFF. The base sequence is TGTGCCAGCAGCTTAGGTAAACTAGCGGTATACAATGAGCAGTTCTTC.